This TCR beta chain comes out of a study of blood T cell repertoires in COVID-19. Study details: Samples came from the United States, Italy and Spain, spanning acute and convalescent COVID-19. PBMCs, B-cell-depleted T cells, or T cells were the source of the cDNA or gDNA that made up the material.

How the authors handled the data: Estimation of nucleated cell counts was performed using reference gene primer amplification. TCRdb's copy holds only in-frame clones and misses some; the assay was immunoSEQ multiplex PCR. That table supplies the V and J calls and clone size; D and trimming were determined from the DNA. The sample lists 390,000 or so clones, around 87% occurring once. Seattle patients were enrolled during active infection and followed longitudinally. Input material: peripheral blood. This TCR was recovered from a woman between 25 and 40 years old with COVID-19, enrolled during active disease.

CDR3 region: CASSPGLATDTQYF. DNA of the CDR3: TGTGCCAGCAGCCCGGGACTAGCAACAGATACGCAGTATTTT. This chain connects TRBV5-5 to TRBJ2-3, with 9 bases that match TRBD2. The ends lost 4 bases at V and 3 bases at J; junction bases unmatched: 3. The CDR3 consists of 14 residues. The germline V gene has CDR1 SGHKS and CDR2 YYEKEE (reference sequence).